This T cell receptor beta chain was sequenced in a study of pediatric ulcerative colitis. Study-wide findings and caveats: Blood-rectal clonal overlap within each person was significantly higher in ulcerative colitis patients than controls.

Colonoscopy and blood draw happened at the same time. Each sample received Survey-level depth of up to 500,000 reads. Clones were read by immunoSEQ multiplex PCR, and TCRdb kept only the in-frame ones, dropping some. Of more than 50,000 clones listed, about 87% are singletons. Germline V gives CDR1 SGHRS, CDR2 YFSETQ. The V gene end was trimmed by 2 bases and the J gene end by 4 bases; junction bases not matched to a gene: 19. This CDR3 comprises 19 residues. Concerning this clone itself: Its antigen is not known.

The sequence derives from a boy aged 10-17 years who was a control in a study of pediatric ulcerative colitis. The sequenced sample was blood. The chain couples TRBV5-1 to TRBJ1-2, with 8 bases matching TRBD1. The CDR3 DNA reads TGCGCCAGCAGCTTATCCCCTCGACAGGGGATAGGGCCTGGCTATGGCTACACCTTC. This encodes CASSLSPRQGIGPGYGYTF.